A selection of T cell receptor beta chains follows, all from one sample in a study of shared clonotypes between healthy human individuals. Profiled with immunoSEQ multiplex PCR; TCRdb holds only in-frame clones, not every one. Here the sample spans over a million clones, around 97% being singletons. Material for sequencing was naive CD4+ T cells sorted from blood. These receptors came from a man aged 30-40 years in good health. Each CDR3 is given with its conserved first and last residue. A D gene is named only where the DNA matches it firmly. Not every row has a clone size; where given, it reads once, few, many or a size class.

-,TRBJ2-2,-,TRBV29-1,CSVGQSVNTGELFF,TGCAGCGTTGGCCAGTCGGTCAACACCGGGGAGCTGTTTTTT
-,TRBJ1-3,-,TRBV7-8,CASSFAGTLGNTIYF,TGTGCCAGCAGCTTCGCCGGGACACTTGGAAACACCATATATTTT
-,TRBJ2-3,-,TRBV6-1,CASGRDEGPDTQYF,TGTGCCAGCGGCAGGGATGAGGGGCCAGATACGCAGTATTTT
-,TRBJ2-1,-,TRBV28,CASEPMRRDNEQFF,TGTGCCAGCGAGCCCATGAGGAGGGACAATGAGCAGTTCTTC
TRBD1,TRBJ1-1,-,TRBV28,CASSFLTGGTDTEAFF,TGTGCCAGCAGTTTTCTCACAGGGGGTACGGACACTGAAGCTTTCTTT
TRBD1,TRBJ2-5,-,TRBV28,CASSMNLGTGQETQYF,TGTGCCAGCAGTATGAACCTCGGGACAGGGCAAGAGACCCAGTACTTC
-,TRBJ2-2,once,TRBV27,CASSFEGRNGELFF,TGTGCCAGCAGTTTTGAGGGGAGGAACGGGGAGCTGTTTTTT
-,TRBJ1-5,-,TRBV12-5,CASGDNGGSNQPQHF,TGTGCTAGTGGTGATAACGGGGGGAGCAATCAGCCCCAGCATTTT
TRBD1,TRBJ1-3,-,TRBV11-2,CASSRGTGGLSGNTIYF,TGTGCCAGCAGCCGCGGGACAGGGGGCTTGTCAGGAAACACCATATATTTT
-,TRBJ2-1,-,TRBV10-1,CASSESYNEQFF,TGCGCCAGCAGTGAGTCTTACAATGAGCAGTTCTTC
TRBD1,TRBJ2-7,-,TRBV4-1,CASSQNRDSSYEQYF,TGCGCCAGCAGCCAAAATCGGGACAGTTCCTACGAGCAGTACTTC
-,TRBJ1-3,-,TRBV6-5,CASSYTGGSGNTIYF,TGTGCCAGCAGTTACACGGGGGGCTCTGGAAACACCATATATTTT
TRBD2,TRBJ2-7,-,TRBV27,CASSRAGGPSYERGEQYF,TGTGCCAGCAGTAGGGCGGGAGGCCCCTCCTACGAGAGGGGGGAGCAGTACTTC
TRBD1,TRBJ1-1,-,TRBV5-5,CASRLGQQNTEAFF,TGTGCCAGCAGGTTGGGACAGCAGAACACTGAAGCTTTCTTT
-,TRBJ1-2,-,TRBV7-9,CASSTDLPYGYTF,TGTGCCAGCAGCACAGACTTACCCTATGGCTACACCTTC
TRBD1,TRBJ2-5,-,TRBV9,CASSAGQNQETQYF,TGTGCCAGCAGCGCGGGACAGAACCAAGAGACCCAGTACTTC
-,TRBJ2-7,-,TRBV5-1,CASSLTLHRSSYEQYF,TGCGCCAGCAGCTTGACGCTTCACCGGAGTTCCTACGAGCAGTACTTC
-,TRBJ1-1,-,TRBV4-3,CASSQEGGTNTEAFF,TGCGCCAGCAGCCAAGAAGGAGGGACCAACACTGAAGCTTTCTTT
TRBD2,TRBJ2-5,-,TRBV6-1,CASSFGGGREETQYF,TGTGCCAGCAGTTTTGGGGGAGGGCGGGAGGAGACCCAGTACTTC
-,TRBJ2-5,-,TRBV5-4,CASSLAGSRFQETQYF,TGTGCCAGCAGCTTGGCTGGTAGCAGGTTCCAAGAGACCCAGTACTTC
-,TRBJ1-1,-,TRBV27,CASTQDQGLNTEAFF,TGTGCCAGCACCCAGGATCAGGGCCTAAACACTGAAGCTTTCTTT
TRBD1,TRBJ2-1,once,TRBV29-1,CSVEGRQGSSYNEQFF,TGCAGCGTTGAAGGCCGACAGGGGAGCTCCTACAATGAGCAGTTCTTC
-,TRBJ1-3,-,TRBV11-2,CASSLLTGHRSGNTIYF,TGTGCCAGCAGCTTATTAACGGGACACCGCTCTGGAAACACCATATATTTT
-,TRBJ2-7,-,TRBV11-1,CASSLGQMSSYEQYF,TGTGCCAGCAGCCTCGGACAGATGAGCTCCTACGAGCAGTACTTC
TRBD2,TRBJ2-1,-,TRBV27,CASSLYLAGFINEQFF,TGTGCCAGCAGTTTGTATCTAGCGGGGTTTATCAATGAGCAGTTCTTC
-,TRBJ1-2,-,TRBV25-1,CASSLQGSARYTF,TGTGCCAGCAGCCTACAGGGATCAGCGCGCTACACCTTC
TRBD1,TRBJ2-1,-,TRBV14,CASSPRTGSAYNEQFF,TGTGCCAGCAGCCCCAGGACAGGGTCAGCCTACAATGAGCAGTTCTTC
-,TRBJ2-3,-,TRBV5-1,CASSLNPDTQYF,TGCGCCAGCAGCTTGAACCCAGATACGCAGTATTTT
-,TRBJ1-2,once,TRBV9,CASSSEGRSYGYTF,TGTGCCAGCAGCTCAGAGGGACGATCATACGGCTACACCTTC
-,TRBJ2-5,-,TRBV5-6,CASSLGMSQETQYF,TGTGCCAGCAGCTTGGGCATGAGCCAAGAGACCCAGTACTTC
TRBD2,TRBJ2-2,-,TRBV5-1,CASSPLAGGELFF,TGCGCCAGCAGCCCTCTAGCGGGAGGGGAGCTGTTTTTT
-,TRBJ2-3,-,TRBV9,CASSLGSLTDTQYF,TGTGCCAGCAGCCTAGGTAGTCTTACAGATACGCAGTATTTT
-,TRBJ1-1,once,TRBV11-2,CASSPGKVNTEAFF,TGTGCCAGCAGTCCAGGGAAAGTGAACACTGAAGCTTTCTTT
-,TRBJ2-1,-,TRBV7-3,CASRRTGLVNEQFF,TGTGCCAGCAGACGGACCGGGTTGGTTAATGAGCAGTTCTTC
TRBD2,TRBJ2-5,-,TRBV7-2,CASSAPGTSGKRQETQYF,TGTGCCAGCAGCGCTCCCGGGACTAGCGGGAAGAGGCAAGAGACCCAGTACTTC
TRBD1,TRBJ2-7,-,TRBV2,CASSLEAGTGPYEQYF,TGTGCCAGCAGTTTAGAAGCCGGGACAGGGCCCTACGAGCAGTACTTC
-,TRBJ1-4,-,TRBV5-1,CASSIQNQGEKLFF,TGCGCCAGCAGTATCCAAAACCAGGGTGAAAAACTGTTTTTT
-,TRBJ1-2,-,TRBV6-5,CASSYYVPGRYGYTF,TGTGCCAGCAGTTACTACGTTCCAGGGAGGTATGGCTACACCTTC
-,TRBJ1-4,-,TRBV7-8,CASSLDWNEEKLFF,TGTGCCAGCAGCCTCGACTGGAATGAGGAAAAACTGTTTTTT
-,TRBJ2-3,-,TRBV5-1,CASSSAAPDTQYF,TGCGCCAGCAGCTCGGCAGCCCCAGATACGCAGTATTTT